This TCR beta chain appears in the sequencing data of a study of PD-1 and CTLA-4 blockade in melanoma. Trimming removed 6 bases from V and 1 base from J; junction bases left unmatched: 10. CDR1 is SQVTM and CDR2 is ANQGSEA in the germline V gene. This CDR3 spans 15 amino acids. Repertoires were generated with immunoSEQ multiplex PCR, while TCRdb's copy carries only in-frame clones and drops some. This sample yields around 20,000 clones, of which roughly 88% are seen a single time; almost 8% belongs to the top ten. Sequenced here: CD8+ T cells from peripheral blood, sampled before anti-PD-1 treatment. This clonotype originated in a human donor with melanoma. This chain uses TRBV29-1 with TRBJ2-5; TRBD1 agrees at 8 bases. The CDR3 DNA reads as TGCAGCGTAGATCCGGACAGGGTTGGCCAAGAGACCCAGTACTTC. The encoded protein is CSVDPDRVGQETQYF.